Described below is a single TCR beta chain sequence and its context. Using MiXCR, TCRdb re-called clones from the PCR reads. The sample lists around 52,000 clones, 25% to 35% seen once, with approximately 16% in the top ten. Ahead of thyroid surgery, no patient had received treatment of any kind. Germline loops: CDR1 PRHDT, CDR2 FYEKMQ (reference sequence). The CDR3 length is 19 residues. V lost 0 bases and J lost 0; bases outside the gene matches: 4. The data derive from a study of metastatic and nonmetastatic thyroid tumors. The receptor was isolated from a female donor with papillary thyroid cancer or a benign thyroid nodule (not recorded which). Some clones in this sample may be carry-over from other donors' samples. The sample comprised blood. V is TRBV13 and J is TRBJ2-2; 13 bases match TRBD2. The CDR3 DNA reads TGTGCCAGCAGCTTAGGCGGGACTAGCGGGGAACCGAACACCGGGGAGCTGTTTTTT. Translation: CASSLGGTSGEPNTGELFF.